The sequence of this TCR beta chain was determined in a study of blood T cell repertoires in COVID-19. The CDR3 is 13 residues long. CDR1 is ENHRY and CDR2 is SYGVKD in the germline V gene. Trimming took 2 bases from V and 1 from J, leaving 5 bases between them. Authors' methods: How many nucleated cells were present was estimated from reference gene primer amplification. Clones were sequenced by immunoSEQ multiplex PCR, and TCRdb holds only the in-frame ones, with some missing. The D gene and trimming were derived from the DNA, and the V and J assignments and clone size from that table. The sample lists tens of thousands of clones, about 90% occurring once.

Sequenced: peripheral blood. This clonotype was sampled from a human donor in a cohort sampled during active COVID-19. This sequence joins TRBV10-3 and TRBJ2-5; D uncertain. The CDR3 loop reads CAISEHGQETQYF. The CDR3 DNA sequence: TGTGCCATCAGTGAGCACGGCCAAGAGACCCAGTACTTC.